A single sample gave rise to the 17 T cell receptor beta chains below, sequenced in a study of cytomegalovirus exposure and HLA in healthy donors. PCR amplification relied on 60 Vbeta primers (plus 13 Jbeta primers). The data were produced by immunoSEQ multiplex PCR, yet TCRdb's version contains in-frame clones alone and is incomplete. The sample has over 150,000 clones; roughly four fifths are singletons. The sample was PBMCs. The receptor set was obtained from a girl between 2 and 10 years old in good health and CMV-seropositive.

This chain connects TRBV15 to TRBJ1-2; the match to TRBD1 covers 9 bases. The CDR3 spans 13 residues. Germline V gene sequence: CDR1 LNHNV, CDR2 YYDKDF (reference sequence). Trimming at V came to 5 bases and at J to 4 bases, leaving 2 bases not matched to a gene. CDR3 nucleotide sequence: TGTGCCACCAGCGGGACAGGGATCTATGGCTACACCTTC. Its translation: CATSGTGIYGYTF.

The chain links TRBV28 to TRBJ2-1; 12 bases are shared with TRBD2. The CDR3 length is 19 residues. Germline CDR1 reads MDHEN; CDR2 reads SYDVKM. V dropped 6 bases and J dropped 0; count of bases not matched to a gene: 12. CDR3 amino acids: CASSITWTSGVSSYNEQFF. The CDR3 coding sequence is TGTGCCAGCAGCATAACTTGGACTAGCGGGGTTAGCTCCTACAATGAGCAGTTCTTC.

The chain links TRBV4-2 to TRBJ2-3; 9 bases fit TRBD2. The CDR3 loop spans 14 amino acids. J gave up 1 base and V 7 bases, and 3 bases lay outside the gene matches. Germline V gives CDR1 LGHNA, CDR2 YNFKEQ. The CDR3 region is CASTRTSGTDTQYF. The CDR3 DNA reads as TGTGCCAGCACCCGGACTAGCGGCACAGATACGCAGTATTTT.

This clone was found once. DNA of the CDR3: TGTGCCAGCAGCACGCCATCCGGGACTAGCGGGAGGAGTCCCTACAATGAGCAGTTCTTC. Its translation is CASSTPSGTSGRSPYNEQFF. The chain is built from TRBV7-3 and TRBJ2-1, with 15 bases identical to TRBD2. The junction had 13 bases not matched to a gene; V was cut back by 5 bases and J by 2 bases. CDR1 and CDR2 (germline): SGHTA, FQGTGA. This CDR3 region has 20 residues.

The V gene is TRBV30, the J gene TRBJ2-7; 9 bases agree with TRBD2. The trim removed 3 bases at V and 0 bases at J, leaving 12 bases unmatched. Germline loops: CDR1 GTSNPN, CDR2 SVGIG (reference sequence). The CDR3 runs to 17 residues. The CDR3 DNA follows: TGTGCCTGGAGAAGAGTTGGGGCGGGAGGGAGCTCCTACGAGCAGTACTTC. This codes for CAWRRVGAGGSSYEQYF.

The genes are TRBV4-1 and TRBJ1-6, with D tentatively TRBD1 (5 bases). CDR1 and CDR2 from the germline V gene are MGHRA and YSYEKL. V shed 1 base and J shed 7 bases, with 11 bases lying between them. The CDR3 runs to 15 residues. CDR3: CASSQGSGRNSPLHF. The CDR3 DNA is TGCGCCAGCAGCCAAGGTTCAGGGCGCAATTCACCCCTCCACTTT.

The table lists this clone with a few counts. The chain links TRBV27 to TRBJ2-1, with TRBD1 as a possible D gene (5 bases). V lost 3 bases, J lost 3 bases, and 9 bases lay in between. There are 14 residues in the CDR3. Germline V lookup: CDR1 MNHEY, CDR2 SMNVEV (reference sequence). CDR3 amino acids: CASSFPGFYNEQFF. The CDR3 bases are TGTGCCAGCAGTTTCCCAGGGTTCTACAATGAGCAGTTCTTC.

The genes are TRBV2 and TRBJ2-6; D uncertain. V gave up 4 bases and J gave up 1 base, with 11 bases separating them. This CDR3 is built from 16 residues. Germline CDR1 SNHLY, CDR2 FYNNEI. The CDR3 DNA reads as TGTGCCAGCAGTGCCCCCCCAGAATCTGGGGCCAACGTCCTGACTTTC. Translating gives CASSAPPESGANVLTF.

This chain's CDR3 is CASSLTANNSPLHF. The CDR3, as DNA: TGTGCCAGCAGCCTCACAGCTAATAATTCACCCCTCCACTTT. The J gene is TRBJ1-6, the V gene TRBV7-8; no clear D. The V end lost 5 bases, the J end lost 5 bases, and 10 bases lay between the germline ends. CDR1 SGHVS and CDR2 FQNEAQ come from the germline V gene. CDR3 length equals 14 residues.

The chain joins TRBV30 to TRBJ1-1; D is undetermined. The germline V gene has CDR1 GTSNPN and CDR2 SVGIG (reference sequence). The CDR3 has 13 residues. V dropped 3 bases and J dropped 0 bases, with 8 bases sitting between them. The CDR3 protein is CAWRPGMNTEAFF. The CDR3 DNA reads as TGTGCCTGGAGGCCGGGTATGAACACTGAAGCTTTCTTT.

This sequence joins TRBV6-5 and TRBJ2-5; 9 bases match TRBD2. The CDR3 runs to 13 residues. Unmatched junction bases numbered 6, after V lost 8 bases and J lost 5 bases. Germline loops: CDR1 MNHEY, CDR2 SVGAGI. The DNA for the CDR3 is TGTGCCAGCGGGGGACTAGCTTTCGAGACCCAGTACTTC. Protein: CASGGLAFETQYF.

The J gene is TRBJ1-5, the V gene TRBV5-1; 11 nucleotides line up with TRBD1. The V gene end was trimmed by 7 bases and the J gene end by 6 bases; junction bases not matched to a gene: 9. Germline CDR1 and CDR2: SGHRS and YFSETQ. CDR3 length: 15 residues. The CDR3 sequence is CASRVGQGAGQPQHF. The CDR3 bases are TGCGCCAGCCGGGTTGGACAGGGGGCCGGTCAGCCCCAGCATTTT. Combining the CDR3 with reference TRBV5-1 and TRBJ1-5 gives the whole variable domain KAGVTQTPRYLIKTRGQQVTLSCSPISGHRSVSWYQQTPGQGLQFLFEYFSETQRNKGNFPGRFSGRQFSNSRSEMNVSTLELGDSALYLCASRVGQGAGQPQHFGDGTRLSIL.

The chain has TRBV4-2 and TRBJ2-5, with 7 bases matching TRBD2. V was pared by 1 base and J by 5 bases, with 13 bases of the junction left unmatched. Germline V gene sequence: CDR1 LGHNA, CDR2 YNFKEQ. This CDR3 contains 17 residues. In nucleotides, the CDR3 is TGTGCCAGCAGCCAAGGTACGGTTAGGGAGGGGTGGGAGACCCAGTACTTC. Protein product: CASSQGTVREGWETQYF.

The chain has TRBV4-1 and TRBJ2-5; no clear D gene. Germline CDR1 and CDR2: MGHRA and YSYEKL. V was pared by 3 bases and J by 2 bases, with 10 bases between. The CDR3 consists of 14 residues. The CDR3 sequence: CASSQERGQETQYF. The DNA for the CDR3 is TGCGCCAGCAGCCAGGAACGAGGACAAGAGACCCAGTACTTC.

The chain employs TRBV6-4 and TRBJ2-1; no clear D gene. This CDR3 region has 14 residues. Per the germline V gene, CDR1 is MRHNA and CDR2 is SNTAGT. V lost 0 bases to trimming and J lost 6 bases, with 9 bases between them. The DNA of the CDR3 is TGTGCCAGCAGTGACTCTTACTTCTTCAATGAGCAGTTCTTC. Amino acids: CASSDSYFFNEQFF.

V and J are TRBV28 and TRBJ1-5; 9 bases agree with TRBD1. The germline CDR1 and CDR2 sequences are MDHEN and SYDVKM. The J segment lost 5 bases and the V segment lost 6 bases, leaving 8 bases of the junction unmatched. The CDR3 loop spans 15 amino acids. CDR3 amino acids: CASSPNRGLDQPQHF. CDR3 coding DNA: TGTGCCAGCAGCCCGAACAGGGGGCTGGATCAGCCCCAGCATTTT.

V gene TRBV7-2 combines with J gene TRBJ2-3; D ambiguous. This CDR3 has 13 amino acids. The V and J ends lost 1 base and 2 bases respectively, with 4 bases between them. Germline CDR1 reads SGHTA; CDR2 reads FQGNSA. CDR3 in DNA: TGTGCCAGCAGCTTAGACAACACAGATACGCAGTATTTT. Translating it yields CASSLDNTDTQYF.